There are a few counts of the clone carrying this TCR beta chain. The antigen is unknown. One junction end disagrees with the germline gene, perhaps due to a read error. TCRdb re-called the PCR reads via MiXCR. The data hold fewer than 40,000 clones, with about a fifth observed a single time. The sample comes from a study of metastatic and nonmetastatic thyroid tumors. Looking at the study overall: From malignant and benign thyroid patients, repertoires in blood and in tumor or nodule tissue were compared. The study's findings and limits: As reported, TCR beta diversity in blood and tumor was significantly higher in malignant thyroid tumors than in benign nodules.

The CDR3 loop spans 14 amino acids. Per the germline V gene, CDR1 is MNHEY and CDR2 is SVGEGT. Each patient came to thyroid surgery without any prior treatment (of any kind). V and J are TRBV6-2 or TRBV6-3 and TRBJ2-5, with 12 bases matching TRBD2. The origin of this receptor is a male donor with papillary thyroid cancer or a benign thyroid nodule (not recorded which). Some clones in this sample may be carry-over from other donors' samples. The material sequenced was tumor tissue. The CDR3: CASSLAGGGETKYF. The CDR3 bases are TGTGCCAGCAGCCTAGCGGGAGGGGGGGAGACCAAGTACTTC.